This TCR beta chain stems from a study of post-analysis software for immune sequencing data. Background on the study: The disease courses covered relapsing-remitting, secondary progressive and progressive-relapsing multiple sclerosis. General study results and limits: TRBV5-6, TRBV5-1 and TRBV20-1 belonged to a set of a handful of TRBV segments that were more frequent in patients than controls. Controls significantly exceeded multiple sclerosis patients in normalized Chao1 diversity.

The CDR3 sequence is 14 residues long. Per germline, CDR1 SGDLS and CDR2 YYNGEE. Trimming removed 4 bases from V and 7 bases from J; junction bases left unmatched: 8. Notes on this clonotype: Its antigen is undetermined.

Prepared libraries of TCR beta cDNA carried unique molecular identifiers. TCRdb used MiXCR to reprocess the PCR reads, holding one entry per CDR3 protein. Among 700,000 to 900,000 distinct CDR3 sequences listed, roughly 46% were seen once. This chain uses TRBV9 with TRBJ1-1; TRBD1 aligns across 9 bases. The TCR was taken from a girl aged 10 to 17 with multiple sclerosis. The sample taken for sequencing was blood. Here the CDR3 DNA reads TGTGCCAGCAGCAACGGTGGGACAGGGAGTGAAGCTTTCTTT. As protein: CASSNGGTGSEAFF.